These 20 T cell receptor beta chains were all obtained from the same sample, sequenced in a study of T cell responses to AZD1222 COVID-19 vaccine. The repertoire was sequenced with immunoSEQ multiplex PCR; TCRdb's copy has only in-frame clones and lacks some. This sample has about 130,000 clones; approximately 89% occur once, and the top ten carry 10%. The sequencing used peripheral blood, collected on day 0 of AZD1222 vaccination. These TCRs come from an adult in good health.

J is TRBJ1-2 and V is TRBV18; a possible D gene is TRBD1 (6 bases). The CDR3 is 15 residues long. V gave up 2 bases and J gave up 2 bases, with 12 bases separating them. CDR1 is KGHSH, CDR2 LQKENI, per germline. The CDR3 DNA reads TGTGCCAGCTCACCAGGGGCAGGGGTAAACTATGGCTACACCTTC. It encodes CASSPGAGVNYGYTF.

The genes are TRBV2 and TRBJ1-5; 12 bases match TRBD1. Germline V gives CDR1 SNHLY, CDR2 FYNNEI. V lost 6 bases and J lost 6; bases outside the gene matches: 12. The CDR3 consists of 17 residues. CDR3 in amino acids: CASRPSLGTGGLQPQHF. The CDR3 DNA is TGTGCCAGCAGGCCAAGCCTCGGGACAGGGGGCCTTCAGCCCCAGCATTTT.

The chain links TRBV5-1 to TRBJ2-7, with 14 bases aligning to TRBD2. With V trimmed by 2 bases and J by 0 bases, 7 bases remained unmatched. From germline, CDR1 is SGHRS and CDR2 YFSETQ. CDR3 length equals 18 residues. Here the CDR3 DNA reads TGCGCCAGCAGCTTTGGACTAGCGGGAGGCGACTACTCCTACGAGCAGTACTTC. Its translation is CASSFGLAGGDYSYEQYF.

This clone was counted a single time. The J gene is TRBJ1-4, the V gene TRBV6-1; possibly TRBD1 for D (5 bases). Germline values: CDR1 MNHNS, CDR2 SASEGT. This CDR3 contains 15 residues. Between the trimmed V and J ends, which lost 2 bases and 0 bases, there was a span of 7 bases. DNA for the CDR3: TGTGCCAGCAGTGAAATAGGGGCAACTAATGAAAAACTGTTTTTT. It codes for CASSEIGATNEKLFF.

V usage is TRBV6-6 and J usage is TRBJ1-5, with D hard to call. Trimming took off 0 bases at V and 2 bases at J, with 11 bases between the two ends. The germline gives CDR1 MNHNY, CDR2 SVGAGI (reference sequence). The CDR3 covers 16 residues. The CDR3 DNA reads TGTGCCAGCAGTTACTCGAGGCCCGGTGGCAATCAGCCCCAGCATTTT. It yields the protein CASSYSRPGGNQPQHF.

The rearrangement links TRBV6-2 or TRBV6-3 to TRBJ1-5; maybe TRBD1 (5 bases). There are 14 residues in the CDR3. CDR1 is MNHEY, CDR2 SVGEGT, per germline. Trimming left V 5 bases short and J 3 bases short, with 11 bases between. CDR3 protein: CASSGRDANQPQHF. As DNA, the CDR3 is TGTGCCAGCAGTGGCCGGGACGCCAATCAGCCCCAGCATTTT.

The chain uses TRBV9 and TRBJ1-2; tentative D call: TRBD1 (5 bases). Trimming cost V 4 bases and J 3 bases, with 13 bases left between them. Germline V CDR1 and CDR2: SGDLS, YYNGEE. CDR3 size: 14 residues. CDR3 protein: CASSPLTDYYGYTF. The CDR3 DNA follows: TGTGCCAGCAGCCCTCTGACAGACTACTATGGCTACACCTTC.

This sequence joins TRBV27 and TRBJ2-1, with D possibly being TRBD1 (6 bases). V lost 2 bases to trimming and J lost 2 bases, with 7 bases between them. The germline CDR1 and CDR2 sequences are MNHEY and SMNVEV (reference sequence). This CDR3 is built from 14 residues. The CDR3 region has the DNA TGTGCCAGCAGTTTAAGGGACACCTACAATGAGCAGTTCTTC. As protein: CASSLRDTYNEQFF.

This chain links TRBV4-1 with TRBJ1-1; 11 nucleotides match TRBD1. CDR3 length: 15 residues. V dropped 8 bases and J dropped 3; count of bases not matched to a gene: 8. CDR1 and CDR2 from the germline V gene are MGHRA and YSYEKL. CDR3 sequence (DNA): TGCGCCAGCCCCCACCGGGACAGGGGGTACACTGAAGCTTTCTTT. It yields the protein CASPHRDRGYTEAFF.

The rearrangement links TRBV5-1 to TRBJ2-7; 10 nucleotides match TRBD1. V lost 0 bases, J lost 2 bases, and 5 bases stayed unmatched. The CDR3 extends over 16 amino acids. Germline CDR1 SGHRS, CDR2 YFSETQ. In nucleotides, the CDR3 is TGCGCCAGCAGCTTGGCCGAGACAGGGGGCGCCTACGAGCAGTACTTC. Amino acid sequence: CASSLAETGGAYEQYF.

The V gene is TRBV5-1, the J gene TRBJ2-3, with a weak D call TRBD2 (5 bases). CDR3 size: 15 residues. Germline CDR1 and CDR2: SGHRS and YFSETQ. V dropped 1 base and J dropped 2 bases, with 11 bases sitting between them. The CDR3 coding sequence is TGCGCCAGCAGCTTGATGTTGCGGGTCACAGATACGCAGTATTTT. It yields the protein CASSLMLRVTDTQYF.

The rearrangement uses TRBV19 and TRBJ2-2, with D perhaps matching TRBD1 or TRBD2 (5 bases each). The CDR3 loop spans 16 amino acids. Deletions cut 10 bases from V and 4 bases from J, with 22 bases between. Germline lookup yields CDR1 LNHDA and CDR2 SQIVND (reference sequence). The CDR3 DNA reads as TGTGCCACCATAGGGATGGGGGAGAAGGGCACCGGGGAGCTGTTTTTT. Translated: CATIGMGEKGTGELFF.

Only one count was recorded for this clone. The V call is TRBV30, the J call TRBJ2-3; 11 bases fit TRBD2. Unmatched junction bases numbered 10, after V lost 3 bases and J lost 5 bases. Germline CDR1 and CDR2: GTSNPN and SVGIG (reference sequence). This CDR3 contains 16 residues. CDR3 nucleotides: TGTGCCTGGAGCCCGGGACTAGCGGCGGGTGGAGATACGCAGTATTTT. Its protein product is CAWSPGLAAGGDTQYF. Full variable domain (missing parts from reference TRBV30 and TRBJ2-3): SQTIHQWPATLVQPVGSPLSLECTVEGTSNPNLYWYRQAAGRGLQLLFYSVGIGQISSEVPQNLSASRPQDRQFILSSKKLLLSDSGFYLCAWSPGLAAGGDTQYFGPGTRLTVL.

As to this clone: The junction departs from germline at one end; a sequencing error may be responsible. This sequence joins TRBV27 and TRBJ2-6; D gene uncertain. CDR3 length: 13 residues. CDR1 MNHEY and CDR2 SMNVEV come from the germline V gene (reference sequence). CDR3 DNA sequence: TGTGCCAGCAGTTCCGGTGGGCCCAACGTCCTGACTTTC. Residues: CASSSGGPNVLTF.

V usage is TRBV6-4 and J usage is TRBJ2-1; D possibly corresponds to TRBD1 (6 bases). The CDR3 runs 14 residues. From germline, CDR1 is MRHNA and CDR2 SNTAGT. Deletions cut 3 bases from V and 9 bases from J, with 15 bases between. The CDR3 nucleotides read TGTGCCAGCAGTGAACTACAGGGTAACGGTGAGCAGTTCTTC. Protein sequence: CASSELQGNGEQFF.

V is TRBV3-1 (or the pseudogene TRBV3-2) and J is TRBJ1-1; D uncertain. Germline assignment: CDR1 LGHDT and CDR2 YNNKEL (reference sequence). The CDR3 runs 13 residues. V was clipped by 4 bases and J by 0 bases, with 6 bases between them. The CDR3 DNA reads TGTGCCAGCAGCCTCTGGATGAACACTGAAGCTTTCTTT. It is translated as CASSLWMNTEAFF.

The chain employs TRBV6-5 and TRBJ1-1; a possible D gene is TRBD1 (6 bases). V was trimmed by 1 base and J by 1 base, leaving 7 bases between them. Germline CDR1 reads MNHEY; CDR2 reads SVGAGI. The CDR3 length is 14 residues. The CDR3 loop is CASSYLQGNTEAFF. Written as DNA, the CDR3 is TGTGCCAGCAGTTACTTACAGGGGAACACTGAAGCTTTCTTT.

The CDR3 coding sequence is TGTGCCAGCAGCCGCGGGACTCAGGATGGCTACACCTTC. Its protein is CASSRGTQDGYTF. V usage is TRBV6-6 and J usage is TRBJ1-2, with a tentative D call TRBD1 (5 bases). From germline, CDR1 is MNHNY and CDR2 SVGAGI (reference sequence). There are 13 residues in the CDR3. V dropped 6 bases and J dropped 6 bases, with 14 bases sitting between them.

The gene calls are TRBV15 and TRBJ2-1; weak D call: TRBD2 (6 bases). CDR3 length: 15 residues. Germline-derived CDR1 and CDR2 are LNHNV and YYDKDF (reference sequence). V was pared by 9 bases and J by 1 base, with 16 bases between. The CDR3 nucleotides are TGTGCCACGGGACGCGGGGACTTTTCCTACAATGAGCAGTTCTTC. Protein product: CATGRGDFSYNEQFF.

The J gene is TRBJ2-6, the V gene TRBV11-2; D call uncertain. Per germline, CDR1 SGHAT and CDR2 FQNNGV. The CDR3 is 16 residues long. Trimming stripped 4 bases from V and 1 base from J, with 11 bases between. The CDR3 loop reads CASSYLRRSGANVLTF. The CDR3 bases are TGTGCCAGCAGCTACCTCCGGAGATCTGGGGCCAACGTCCTGACTTTC.